This T cell receptor beta chain was retrieved from a study of CD8+CD57+ T cells in acquired aplastic anemia. Looking at the study overall: Across the sorted CD4+ and CD8+ cells, DNA amounts averaged around 3.2 ug.

Genomic DNA, serving as template, underwent TCR beta VDJ and CDR3 profiling. TCRdb reprocessed the reads via MiXCR and lists one record per CDR3 protein. The sample has about 250,000 distinct CDR3 sequences; 40% to 50% are singletons. This clonotype was seen many times. Patients chosen for sequencing had CD8+CD57+ cells that had expanded, as shown by flow cytometry. Each patient had severe acquired aplastic anemia. Patients had undergone no therapy by the time their blood was sampled. Material: sorted CD4+, CD8+, or CD8+CD57+ T cells (not recorded which) from PBMCs. The receptor comes from a human donor with aplastic anemia.

CDR3 residues: CSARGRTGINSPLHF. In DNA, the CDR3 is TGCAGTGCTAGGGGTCGGACAGGAATTAATTCACCCCTCCACTTT. The genes are TRBV20-1 and TRBJ1-6; 7 bases align to TRBD1. Germline V gene lookup returns CDR1 DFQATT and CDR2 SNEGSKA (reference sequence). CDR3 length: 15 amino acids. The V segment lost 3 bases and the J segment 6 bases; nucleotides outside the gene matches: 8.